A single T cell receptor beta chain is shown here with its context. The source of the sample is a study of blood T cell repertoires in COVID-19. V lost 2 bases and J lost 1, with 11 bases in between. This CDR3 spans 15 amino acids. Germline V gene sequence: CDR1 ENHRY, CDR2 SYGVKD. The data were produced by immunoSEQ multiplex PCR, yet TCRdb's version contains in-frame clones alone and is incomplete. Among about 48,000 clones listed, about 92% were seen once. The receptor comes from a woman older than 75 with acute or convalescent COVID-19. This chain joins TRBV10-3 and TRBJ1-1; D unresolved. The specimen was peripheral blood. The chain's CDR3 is CAISEGGQKNTEAFF. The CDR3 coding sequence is TGTGCCATCAGTGAGGGAGGGCAGAAGAACACTGAAGCTTTCTTT.